The 15 T cell receptor beta chains below all came from one sample that was sequenced in a study of beta chain features in type 1 diabetes. What was sequenced were expressed TCRB transcripts, since all of the isolated RNA had been reverse transcribed. Only in-frame clones appear in the TCRdb table, and some are missing; sequencing was by immunoSEQ multiplex PCR. The sample lists hundreds of thousands of clones, 15% to 19% occurring once. The material sequenced was naive CD4+ T cells from blood. Receptors were obtained from a man aged 18 to 29 in good health.

The gene calls are TRBV4-2 and TRBJ2-1; weak D call: TRBD1 (5 bases). Germline loops: CDR1 LGHNA, CDR2 YNFKEQ. The germline V and J ends were trimmed by 1 base and 12 bases, with 10 bases remaining between them. The CDR3 covers 12 residues. CDR3 nucleotides: TGTGCCAGCAGCCAAGTTGGGGCCGGGCAGTTCTTC. Its translation is CASSQVGAGQFF.

This clone was seen a handful of times. The chain has TRBV7-2 and TRBJ2-7; no clear D. The CDR3 spans 14 residues. Deletions cut 3 bases from V and 2 bases from J, with 11 bases between. Germline assignment: CDR1 SGHTA and CDR2 FQGNSA. The CDR3 region is CASSFRTVPYEQYF. The CDR3 DNA follows: TGTGCCAGCAGCTTCAGGACGGTTCCCTACGAGCAGTACTTC.

This clone was picked up a small number of times. An end of the junction does not agree with germline; a read error may underlie this. The gene calls are TRBV6-1 and TRBJ2-5; 10 bases agree with TRBD1. The CDR3 spans 16 residues. Germline CDR1 MNHNS, CDR2 SASEGT. The DNA for the CDR3 is TGTGCCATCAGTGAGTCGAGGCGACAGGGGGCTGGGACCCAGTACTTC. This encodes CAISESRRQGAGTQYF.

J is TRBJ1-2 and V is TRBV6-1; 8 positions agree with TRBD1. V lost 8 bases, J lost 5 bases, and 7 bases stayed unmatched. Germline CDR1 and CDR2: MNHNS and SASEGT. The CDR3 runs to 13 residues. The CDR3 bases are TGTGCCAGCCGGGACAGGTCGGGATATGGCTACACCTTC. It specifies CASRDRSGYGYTF.

This clone has more than one count but fewer than ten. The genes are TRBV7-9 and TRBJ2-1; D perhaps matches TRBD2 (6 bases). Germline values: CDR1 SEHNR, CDR2 FQNEAQ (reference sequence). V shed 1 base and J shed 4 bases, with 11 bases lying between them. The CDR3 is 15 residues long. CDR3 nucleotide sequence: TGTGCCAGCAGCTTAGGCCGACTAGTGTACAATGAGCAGTTCTTC. This gives the protein CASSLGRLVYNEQFF.

J is TRBJ1-4 and V is TRBV18, with 9 bases aligning to TRBD1. Losses at the gene ends were 0 bases for V and 7 bases for J; bases not matched to a gene: 3. Germline CDR1 and CDR2: KGHSH and LQKENI. This CDR3 is built from 15 residues. The CDR3 coding sequence is TGTGCCAGCTCACCACCCGGGACAGGGTCTGAAAAACTGTTTTTT. Amino acid sequence: CASSPPGTGSEKLFF.

The chain couples TRBV7-9 to TRBJ2-1; D not resolved. There are 11 residues in the CDR3. Germline V gene lookup returns CDR1 SEHNR and CDR2 FQNEAQ (reference sequence). Trimming shortened V by 5 bases and J by 4 bases, and 3 bases separated the two germline ends. As DNA, the CDR3 is TGTGCCAGCAGCATATACAATGAGCAGTTCTTC. As protein: CASSIYNEQFF.

Only a few counts were recorded for this clone. The rearrangement uses TRBV30 and TRBJ1-2; D might be TRBD1 (5 bases). This CDR3 spans 13 amino acids. CDR1 GTSNPN and CDR2 SVGIG come from the germline V gene (reference sequence). The germline V and J ends were trimmed by 1 base and 5 bases, with 11 bases remaining between them. In DNA, the CDR3 is TGTGCCTGGAGTGGACAGTCAACTTATGGCTACACCTTC. It translates to CAWSGQSTYGYTF.

The chain uses TRBV21-1 and TRBJ1-1. TRBV21-1 counts as a pseudogene. This CDR3 has 16 amino acids. CDR3 DNA sequence: TGTGCCAGCAGCAAGGGGGAATCCCGGGTGAACACTGAAGCTTTCTTT. Translating it yields CASSKGESRVNTEAFF.

The J gene is TRBJ1-1, the V gene TRBV7-2; TRBD1 matches 7 bases. CDR3 length: 14 residues. Germline values: CDR1 SGHTA, CDR2 FQGNSA. V lost 1 base to trimming and J lost 5 bases; unmatched junction nucleotides: 4. In DNA form, the CDR3 reads TGTGCCAGCAGCTTAGTGGGACAGTGGACTGAAGCTTTCTTT. Protein product: CASSLVGQWTEAFF.

This clone has only a few counts. V is TRBV9 and J is TRBJ1-2; D perhaps matches TRBD1 (5 bases). Deletions cut 3 bases from V and 4 bases from J, with 13 bases between. Germline CDR1 reads SGDLS; CDR2 reads YYNGEE. There are 14 residues in the CDR3. The CDR3 loop is CASSAGQTFYGYTF. The DNA of the CDR3 is TGTGCCAGCAGCGCGGGGCAAACCTTCTATGGCTACACCTTC.

This chain connects TRBV7-9 to TRBJ2-7, with D unclear. The CDR3 has 12 residues. V gave up 11 bases and J gave up 5 bases, with 16 bases separating them. In germline, CDR1 is SEHNR, CDR2 FQNEAQ (reference sequence). The CDR3 region is CALRESGDEQYF. Here the CDR3 DNA reads TGTGCCTTAAGGGAATCAGGCGACGAGCAGTACTTC.

This clone was seen more than once but under ten times. The DNA of the CDR3 is TGCGCCAGCAGCCCCCTCCCTTCGGCGGGGCACCAAGAGACCCAGTACTTC. Translating it yields CASSPLPSAGHQETQYF. The J gene is TRBJ2-5, the V gene TRBV4-1, with D possibly matching TRBD2 (6 bases). Per germline, CDR1 MGHRA and CDR2 YSYEKL. Trimming cost V 4 bases and J 0 bases, with 18 bases left between them. The CDR3 extends over 17 amino acids.

This chain uses TRBV5-5 with TRBJ2-3; perhaps D is TRBD1 or TRBD2 (6 bases each). V was pared by 2 bases and J by 6 bases, with 19 bases between. This CDR3 has 16 amino acids. CDR1 SGHKS and CDR2 YYEKEE come from the germline V gene (reference sequence). CDR3: CASSFQGRAGSDTQYF. The CDR3, as DNA: TGTGCCAGCAGCTTCCAGGGGCGTGCGGGAAGTGATACGCAGTATTTT.

This clone was detected only a few times. Other DNA sequences in the sample encode the same CDR3. The J gene is TRBJ1-5, the V gene TRBV7-9; D gene unclear. Trimming cost V 5 bases and J 0 bases, with 11 bases left between them. The CDR3 sequence is 15 residues long. The V gene's germline CDR1 is SEHNR and CDR2 FQNEAQ (reference sequence). The CDR3 DNA reads as TGTGCCAGCAGCCCCAGAGGAGATAGCAATCAGCCCCAGCATTTT. Protein: CASSPRGDSNQPQHF.